Following are 7 T cell receptor beta chains from one sample sequenced in a study of blood T cell repertoires in COVID-19. Sequencing was performed with immunoSEQ multiplex PCR; in TCRdb, only in-frame clones are kept and a portion is missing. The sample holds 200,000 to 300,000 clones; around nine tenths are singletons and the top ten take 5.5% to 9%. The sample comprised peripheral blood. The origin of the receptors is a woman aged 70-85 years with active or convalescent COVID-19.

The DNA for the CDR3 is TGTGCCAGCTCAGTAACAGGGGGCGATGGCTACACCTTC. Translated, it gives CASSVTGGDGYTF. The V gene is TRBV18, the J gene TRBJ1-2; 9 nucleotides match TRBD1. The V gene end was trimmed by 5 bases and the J gene end by 6 bases; junction bases not matched to a gene: 4. The CDR3 is 13 amino acids. CDR1 is KGHSH, CDR2 LQKENI, per germline. Complete variable domain (other parts from reference TRBV18 and TRBJ1-2): NAGVMQNPRHLVRRRGQEARLRCSPMKGHSHVYWYRQLPEEGLKFMVYLQKENIIDESGMPKERFSAEFPKEGPSILRIQQVVRGDSAAYFCASSVTGGDGYTFGSGTRLTVV.

The chain uses TRBV24-1 and TRBJ1-1, with a weak D call TRBD1 (6 bases). The CDR3 has 13 amino acids. The germline V and J ends were trimmed by 8 bases and 1 base, with 10 bases remaining between them. The germline CDR1 and CDR2 sequences are KGHDR and SFDVKD. The CDR3 DNA is TGTGCCACCAAGGGCAGGGGGAACACTGAAGCTTTCTTT. This encodes CATKGRGNTEAFF.

J is TRBJ1-1 and V is TRBV7-9; D remains ambiguous. The CDR3 is 14 residues long. V was pared by 0 bases and J by 5 bases, with 10 bases between. Per germline, CDR1 SEHNR and CDR2 FQNEAQ (reference sequence). This CDR3 reads CASSLANAGTEAFF. DNA for the CDR3: TGTGCCAGCAGCTTAGCGAATGCGGGGACTGAAGCTTTCTTT.

In its sample, this clone was seen once. The V and J genes are TRBV19 and TRBJ1-1; a weak D match, TRBD1 (6 bases). This CDR3 is built from 14 residues. Germline V gives CDR1 LNHDA, CDR2 SQIVND (reference sequence). Trimming took off 3 bases at V and 3 bases at J, with 11 bases between the two ends. The CDR3 DNA sequence: TGTGCCAGTAGTATTCAGGGGTCATACACTGAAGCTTTCTTT. This codes for CASSIQGSYTEAFF.

This chain uses TRBV7-6 with TRBJ2-7, with 8 positions matching TRBD1. The CDR3 covers 14 residues. J was trimmed by 3 bases and V by 5 bases; bases with no gene match: 6. Germline V gives CDR1 SGHVS, CDR2 FNYEAQ. The CDR3 is CASSIRQGFYEQYF. In DNA, the CDR3 is TGTGCCAGCAGCATCCGACAGGGGTTCTACGAGCAGTACTTC. Together with reference TRBV7-6 and TRBJ2-7, the CDR3 gives the full variable domain: GAGVSQSPRYKVTKRGQDVALRCDPISGHVSLYWYRQALGQGPEFLTYFNYEAQQDKSGLPNDRFSAERPEGSISTLTIQRTEQRDSAMYRCASSIRQGFYEQYFGPGTRLTVT.

This clone was counted many times. CDR3 in amino acids: CASSQDLARPQHF. CDR3 nucleotides: TGTGCCAGCAGCCAAGATCTAGCGCGCCCCCAGCATTTT. The chain couples TRBV4-2 to TRBJ1-5; the D is unclear. V was cut by 0 bases and J by 10 bases, with 10 bases left in between. Germline CDR1 LGHNA, CDR2 YNFKEQ. The CDR3 extends over 13 amino acids.

V is TRBV18 and J is TRBJ2-7, with D possibly TRBD1 on 5 matching bases. Trimming shortened V by 4 bases and J by 0 bases, and 10 bases separated the two germline ends. The CDR3 spans 14 residues. Germline loops: CDR1 KGHSH, CDR2 LQKENI. The CDR3 protein is CASSQDSFSYEQYF. The CDR3 region has the DNA TGTGCCAGCTCACAAGACAGTTTCTCCTACGAGCAGTACTTC.